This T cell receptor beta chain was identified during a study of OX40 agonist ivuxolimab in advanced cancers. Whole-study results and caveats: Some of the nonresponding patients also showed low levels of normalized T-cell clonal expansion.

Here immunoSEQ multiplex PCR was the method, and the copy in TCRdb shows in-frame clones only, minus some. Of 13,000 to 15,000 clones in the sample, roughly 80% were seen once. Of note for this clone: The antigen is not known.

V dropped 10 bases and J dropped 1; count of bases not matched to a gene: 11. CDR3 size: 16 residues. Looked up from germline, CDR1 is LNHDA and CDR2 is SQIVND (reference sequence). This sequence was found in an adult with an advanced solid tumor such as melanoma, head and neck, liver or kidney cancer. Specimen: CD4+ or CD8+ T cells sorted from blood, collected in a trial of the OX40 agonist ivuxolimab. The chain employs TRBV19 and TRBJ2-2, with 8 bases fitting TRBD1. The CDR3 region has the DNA TGTGCCACCCTTGGACAGGGCTACTTGAACACCGGGGAGCTGTTTTTT. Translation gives CATLGQGYLNTGELFF.